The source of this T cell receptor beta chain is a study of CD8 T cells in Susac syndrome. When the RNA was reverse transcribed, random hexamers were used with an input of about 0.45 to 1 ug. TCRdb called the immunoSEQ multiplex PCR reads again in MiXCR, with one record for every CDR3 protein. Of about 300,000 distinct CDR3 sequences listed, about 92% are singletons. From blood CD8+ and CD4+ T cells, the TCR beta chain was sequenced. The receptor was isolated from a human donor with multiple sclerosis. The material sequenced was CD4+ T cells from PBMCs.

The CDR3, as DNA: TGCAGTGCTACGGGGGGAGGCACAGATACGCAGTATTTT. Protein sequence: CSATGGGTDTQYF. The chain joins TRBV20-1 to TRBJ2-3; 7 nucleotides align to TRBD2. Germline V gene sequence: CDR1 DFQATT, CDR2 SNEGSKA (reference sequence). The CDR3 length is 13 residues. V shed 4 bases, J shed 1 base, and the junction held 2 bases outside the gene matches.